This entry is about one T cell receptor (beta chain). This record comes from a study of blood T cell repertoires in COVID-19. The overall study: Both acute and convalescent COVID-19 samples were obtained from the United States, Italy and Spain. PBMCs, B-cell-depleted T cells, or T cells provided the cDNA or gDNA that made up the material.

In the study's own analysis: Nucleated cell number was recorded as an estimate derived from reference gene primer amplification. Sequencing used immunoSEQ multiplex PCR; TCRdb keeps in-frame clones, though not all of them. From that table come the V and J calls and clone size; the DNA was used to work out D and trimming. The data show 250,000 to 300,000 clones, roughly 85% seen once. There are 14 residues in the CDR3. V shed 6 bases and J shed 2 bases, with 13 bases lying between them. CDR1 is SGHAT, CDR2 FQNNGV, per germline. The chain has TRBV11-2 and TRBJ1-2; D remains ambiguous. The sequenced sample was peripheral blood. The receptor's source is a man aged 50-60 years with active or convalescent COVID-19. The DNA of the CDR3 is TGTGCCAGCAGGCGAGGGAATACGAACTATGGCTACACCTTC. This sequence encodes CASRRGNTNYGYTF.